This T cell receptor (beta chain) derives from a study of blood T cell repertoires in COVID-19. As originally analysed: Reference gene primers were amplified, and this amplification served to estimate nucleated cell counts. The assay was immunoSEQ multiplex PCR, and TCRdb's table has in-frame clones only and misses some. V and J calls and clone size are given by that table; D and trimming were obtained from the DNA. The sample yields 250,000 to 300,000 clones, 85% to 90% seen once. Germline V gene sequence: CDR1 LNHDA, CDR2 SQIVND (reference sequence). Trimming pared 10 bases from V and 8 bases from J, leaving 14 bases between. This CDR3 spans 12 amino acids.

The receptor was isolated from a woman aged 25 to 39 with COVID-19, enrolled during active disease. The specimen was peripheral blood. The chain has TRBV19 and TRBJ1-4, with D possibly matching TRBD1 (5 bases). The CDR3 DNA reads TGTGCCACCCTCGCAGGGCCAGAAAAACTGTTTTTT. Translated: CATLAGPEKLFF.